Listed here are 22 T cell receptor beta chains from one sample, sequenced in a study of blood T cell repertoires in COVID-19. Libraries were prepared by immunoSEQ multiplex PCR; TCRdb keeps only in-frame clonotypes and omits some of them. Found here are approximately 500,000 clones, approximately 88% of them singletons; the top ten hold roughly 8%. Sequenced: peripheral blood. Receptors originate from a woman in her fifties or sixties with COVID-19, enrolled during active disease.

The chain has TRBV30 and TRBJ1-2; 8 positions agree with TRBD1. Germline V CDR1 and CDR2: GTSNPN, SVGIG (reference sequence). The CDR3 is 10 amino acids. The V gene end was trimmed by 2 bases and the J gene end by 13 bases; junction bases not matched to a gene: 3. Here the CDR3 DNA reads TGTGCCTGGAGTTTGGACAGGGCCACCTTC. Translation: CAWSLDRATF.

The chain joins TRBV7-2 to TRBJ1-6; TRBD1 matches at 7 bases. CDR1 and CDR2 (germline): SGHTA, FQGNSA. The J segment lost 10 bases and the V segment lost 4 bases, leaving 10 bases of the junction unmatched. CDR3 length: 15 amino acids. This CDR3 is CASSSFGTVGSPLHF. The CDR3 nucleotides are TGTGCCAGCAGCTCCTTCGGGACAGTCGGATCACCCCTCCACTTT.

The rearrangement uses TRBV5-1 and TRBJ2-7; tentative D call: TRBD1 (7 bases). The CDR3 totals 15 residues. The V end was cut by 3 bases, the J end by 2 bases, with 15 bases between. Germline values: CDR1 SGHRS, CDR2 YFSETQ. CDR3 DNA: TGCGCCAGCAGCTCGTACAGGGGAGGAACCTACGAGCAGTACTTC. It yields the protein CASSSYRGGTYEQYF.

As for this clone: The sample carries other DNA sequences with the same CDR3. The genes are TRBV7-9 and TRBJ1-1, with D hard to call. Trimming removed 1 base from V and 5 bases from J, with 8 bases in between. Germline V lookup: CDR1 SEHNR, CDR2 FQNEAQ (reference sequence). The CDR3 is made up of 13 amino acids. The CDR3 sequence is CASSLGAGTEAFF. The CDR3 region has the DNA TGTGCCAGCAGCTTAGGGGCGGGGACTGAAGCTTTCTTT.

The genes are TRBV9 and TRBJ2-3; 9 nucleotides agree with TRBD2. V lost 4 bases, J lost 13 bases, and 13 bases stayed unmatched. Germline CDR1 reads SGDLS; CDR2 reads YYNGEE. The CDR3 is 14 amino acids. The CDR3 DNA follows: TGTGCCAGCAGCCCCCCCGGCGGGGGGGCTTCCGAGTATTTT. Protein sequence: CASSPPGGGASEYF.

The rearrangement uses TRBV20-1 and TRBJ1-2; D is unclear. Per germline, CDR1 DFQATT and CDR2 SNEGSKA (reference sequence). CDR3 size: 9 residues. CDR3 residues: CRLADGYTF. In nucleotides, the CDR3 is TGCCGCTTAGCGGATGGCTACACCTTC.

This clone was seen a handful of times. This sequence joins TRBV7-9 and TRBJ1-2, with D tentatively TRBD1 (5 bases). Germline V lookup: CDR1 SEHNR, CDR2 FQNEAQ (reference sequence). V gave up 7 bases and J gave up 5 bases, with 14 bases separating them. CDR3 length: 13 residues. This CDR3 is CASTLTGGYGYTF. The CDR3 nucleotides read TGTGCCAGCACCCTAACGGGGGGGTATGGCTACACCTTC.

The chain carries TRBV25-1 and TRBJ2-7, with D hard to call. CDR1 MGHDK and CDR2 SYGVNS come from the germline V gene. The CDR3 has 11 amino acids. Trimming left V 4 bases short and J 6 bases short, with 7 bases between. The CDR3 sequence is CASSGLSEQYF. The CDR3 DNA is TGTGCCAGCAGTGGTCTCTCCGAGCAGTACTTC.

The V call is TRBV24-1, the J call TRBJ2-2; D might be TRBD2 (5 bases). CDR1 KGHDR and CDR2 SFDVKD come from the germline V gene. This CDR3 spans 14 amino acids. V gave up 7 bases and J gave up 5 bases, with 13 bases separating them. The CDR3 loop reads CATSPGLTTGELFF. The CDR3 DNA reads as TGTGCCACCAGCCCTGGACTGACAACCGGGGAGCTGTTTTTT.

The rearrangement joins TRBV9 to TRBJ1-5, with D unclear. The CDR3 contains 15 residues. V shed 0 bases and J shed 0 bases, with 7 bases lying between them. CDR1 is SGDLS, CDR2 YYNGEE, per germline. CDR3 residues: CASSVDGDSNQPQHF. In nucleotides, the CDR3 is TGTGCCAGCAGCGTAGACGGGGATAGCAATCAGCCCCAGCATTTT.

This chain connects TRBV6-5 to TRBJ1-2; 7 bases fit TRBD1. The germline gives CDR1 MNHEY, CDR2 SVGAGI. The trim removed 8 bases at V and 8 bases at J, leaving 8 bases unmatched. The CDR3 has 12 residues. CDR3 in amino acids: CASGNRGRGYTF. CDR3 coding DNA: TGTGCCAGCGGGAACAGGGGAAGGGGCTACACCTTC.

The rearrangement links TRBV7-6 to TRBJ2-3; TRBD2 matches at 13 bases. Germline V CDR1 and CDR2: SGHVS, FNYEAQ. This CDR3 comprises 16 residues. Germline trimming cut 5 bases from V and 4 bases from J; bases unmatched to any gene: 6. CDR3 protein: CASSPQLAGGADTQYF. CDR3 DNA sequence: TGTGCCAGCAGCCCCCAACTAGCGGGGGGGGCAGATACGCAGTATTTT.

The J gene is TRBJ2-7, the V gene TRBV7-9; 7 bases agree with TRBD2. Trimming cost V 5 bases and J 2 bases; bases outside gene matches: 3. Germline CDR1 reads SEHNR; CDR2 reads FQNEAQ (reference sequence). The CDR3 runs to 13 residues. Written as DNA, the CDR3 is TGTGCCAGCAGCGCCGGACTAGCCTACGAGCAGTACTTC. It specifies CASSAGLAYEQYF.

The count of this clone is one. DNA of the CDR3: TGTGCCAGCAGTGAAACTAGCGGGGGATTAAGCACAGATACGCAGTATTTT. Translating it yields CASSETSGGLSTDTQYF. This chain uses TRBV6-1 with TRBJ2-3; 11 nucleotides align to TRBD2. V was pared by 2 bases and J by 0 bases, with 4 bases of the junction left unmatched. CDR1 and CDR2 from the germline V gene are MNHNS and SASEGT. The CDR3 totals 17 residues.

The chain combines TRBV27 with TRBJ2-1, with D unresolved. Trimming took 8 bases from V and 0 from J, leaving 11 bases between them. Germline CDR1 reads MNHEY; CDR2 reads SMNVEV (reference sequence). This CDR3 spans 14 amino acids. In DNA form, the CDR3 reads TGTGCCAGCGGGCCCTCGATCTCCTACAATGAGCAGTTCTTC. Its protein product is CASGPSISYNEQFF.

The V gene is TRBV2, the J gene TRBJ1-2; unclear D gene. V lost 4 bases, J lost 8 bases, and 14 bases lay in between. Germline-derived CDR1 and CDR2 are SNHLY and FYNNEI. The CDR3 spans 13 residues. Here the CDR3 reads CASSGERSGGYTF. The CDR3 nucleotides are TGTGCCAGCAGTGGGGAGAGGAGTGGCGGCTACACCTTC.

This rearrangement joins TRBV15 to TRBJ2-1, with 9 bases matching TRBD2. Germline CDR1 reads LNHNV; CDR2 reads YYDKDF (reference sequence). There are 17 residues in the CDR3. The junction had 12 bases not matched to a gene; V was cut back by 5 bases and J by 4 bases. CDR3 residues: CATSPRGGGGAYNEQFF. CDR3 DNA sequence: TGTGCCACCAGCCCCCGTGGGGGCGGGGGGGCGTACAATGAGCAGTTCTTC.

This clone was counted once. This sequence joins TRBV12-3 or TRBV12-4 and TRBJ1-1; possibly TRBD1 for D (6 bases). With 4 bases removed from V and 1 base from J, the gap between germline ends came to 7 bases. The CDR3 is 13 amino acids. The CDR3 sequence is CASSSQGNTEAFF. In DNA, the CDR3 is TGTGCCAGCAGTTCACAGGGGAACACTGAAGCTTTCTTT.

The J gene is TRBJ1-1, the V gene TRBV11-1, with D maybe TRBD1 (5 bases). Trimming took 4 bases from V and 6 from J, leaving 21 bases between them. The CDR3 consists of 16 residues. CDR1 and CDR2 (germline): SGHAT, FQDESV (reference sequence). The CDR3 protein is CASSSPRGGDVSEAFF. The CDR3 nucleotides read TGTGCCAGCAGCTCCCCCCGGGGGGGGGATGTCTCTGAAGCTTTCTTT.

This sequence joins TRBV6-5 and TRBJ2-3, with 10 bases fitting TRBD1. V dropped 5 bases and J dropped 5; count of bases not matched to a gene: 7. Germline V lookup: CDR1 MNHEY, CDR2 SVGAGI. The CDR3 runs to 15 residues. CDR3 in amino acids: CASSIRDRGIDTQYF. The CDR3 coding sequence is TGTGCCAGCAGTATCCGGGACAGGGGAATAGATACGCAGTATTTT.

A remark on this clone: Mismatch with germline at one junction end may stem from a read error. This rearrangement joins TRBV3-1 (or the pseudogene TRBV3-2) to TRBJ1-2; D call uncertain. Germline V gene data show CDR1 as LGHDT and CDR2 as YNNKEL (reference sequence). The CDR3 has 13 residues. CDR3 DNA: TGTGCCAGCAGCCAAGAGAGGAACTCTGGCTACACCTTC. Protein: CASSQERNSGYTF.

This clone was detected ten times or more. The V call is TRBV19, the J call TRBJ2-5, with 7 bases matching TRBD1. The CDR3 has 15 residues. CDR1 is LNHDA, CDR2 SQIVND, per germline (reference sequence). Trimming at V came to 5 bases and at J to 0 bases, leaving 6 bases not matched to a gene. CDR3 in amino acids: CASSPGDSYQETQYF. Written as DNA, the CDR3 is TGTGCCAGTAGTCCCGGGGACAGCTACCAAGAGACCCAGTACTTC.